This is a list of T cell receptor beta chains from one sample in a study of identical twins. MiXCR, applied by TCRdb to the 5' RACE reads, yields one record per CDR3 protein. The table includes hundreds of thousands of distinct CDR3 sequences, about 20% detected once. The sample was also linked to a second study, of T cells expressing NK-cell markers.

Sample: PBMCs. These receptor sequences come from a woman aged 18-30 years in good health. Each CDR3 is given with its conserved first and last residue. The D gene is left open where the match is weak. Clone size appears in some rows only: once, few, many, or a class for an expanded clone.

TGTGCCAGCAGCTGGGGACAGGGAAACACCATATATTTT	CASSWGQGNTIYF	TRBJ1-3	13	TRBD1	TRBV6-6	.
TGTGCCACCAGTGACCGAACAAACCAAGAGACCCAGTACTTC	CATSDRTNQETQYF	TRBJ2-5	14	.	TRBV24-1	few
TGTGCCAGCAGCTTAAGTGACGTCATCTTCAACTATGGCTACACCTTC	CASSLSDVIFNYGYTF	TRBJ1-2	16	.	TRBV11-2	.
TGTGCCAGCAGCGGATCAGGGCCTAGAGGCGAGCAGTACTTC	CASSGSGPRGEQYF	TRBJ2-7	14	.	TRBV7-9	once
TGTGCCAGCAGCCGTCAGACAGTTGTGGGGTTCAATGAGCAGTTCTTC	CASSRQTVVGFNEQFF	TRBJ2-1	16	.	TRBV3-1	.
TGCGCCAGCAGCTGGACAGGGGACCGGCGGGGCTACACCTTC	CASSWTGDRRGYTF	TRBJ1-2	14	TRBD1	TRBV5-1	few
TGTGCCAGCAGCTTTATTTTAAGCCCGAACACCGGGGAGCTGTTTTTT	CASSFILSPNTGELFF	TRBJ2-2	16	.	TRBV7-9	few
TGTGCCATCAGTGGGGGGACAGGTCGCAACACTGAAGCTTTCTTT	CAISGGTGRNTEAFF	TRBJ1-1	15	TRBD1	TRBV10-3	few
TGCAGTGCGGACGGGGCGGGGAGCAATCAGCCCCAGCATTTT	CSADGAGSNQPQHF	TRBJ1-5	14	.	TRBV20-1	.
TGTGCCAGCAAGACAGTACGGACCTGGGGCTACGAGCAGTACTTC	CASKTVRTWGYEQYF	TRBJ2-7	15	.	TRBV5-5	.
TGCAGTTCATGGGACAGCCAACAAGCTTTCTTT	CSSWDSQQAFF	TRBJ1-1	11	TRBD1	TRBV20-1	.
TGTGCCAGCAGCTCCCCAAAGACAGAGACCCAGTACTTC	CASSSPKTETQYF	TRBJ2-5	13	.	TRBV6-6	.
TGTGCCAGCAGCCCGGACAGGGCAAAGAATACGCAGTATTTT	CASSPDRAKNTQYF	TRBJ2-3	14	TRBD1	TRBV7-9	.
TGTGCCAGCAGCTTGGAGGGGACAACAACCGGGGAGCTGTTTTTT	CASSLEGTTTGELFF	TRBJ2-2	15	.	TRBV5-5	few
TGCAGTGCCGCCGCTCTGCACGACGAAGGTGCCCAGTACTTC	CSAAALHDEGAQYF	TRBJ2-5	14	.	TRBV20-1	few